The sequence of this T cell receptor (beta chain) was determined in a study of cytomegalovirus exposure and HLA in healthy donors. Germline V gene lookup returns CDR1 LNHDA and CDR2 SQIVND (reference sequence). With 5 bases clipped from V and 5 bases from J, the junction kept 11 bases outside the gene matches. The CDR3 spans 19 residues. In the PCR, 60 Vbeta and 13 Jbeta primers were used. Assay used: immunoSEQ multiplex PCR; TCRdb lists only in-frame clones, some missing. The sample contains roughly 90,000 clones, around 80% of which appear only once. Notes on this clone: What it binds is unknown.

Broader study findings: Association of a missense DCLRE1C variant with TCR beta V- and J-gene trimming was reported in a later analysis.

The TCR was taken from a young man in good health and CMV-seronegative. The material sequenced was PBMCs. V and J are TRBV19 and TRBJ2-2, with 16 bases matching TRBD2. CDR3 protein: CASSSTGTSGGARTGELFF. The DNA for the CDR3 is TGTGCCAGTAGTTCTACCGGGACTAGCGGGGGGGCGAGAACCGGGGAGCTGTTTTTT.